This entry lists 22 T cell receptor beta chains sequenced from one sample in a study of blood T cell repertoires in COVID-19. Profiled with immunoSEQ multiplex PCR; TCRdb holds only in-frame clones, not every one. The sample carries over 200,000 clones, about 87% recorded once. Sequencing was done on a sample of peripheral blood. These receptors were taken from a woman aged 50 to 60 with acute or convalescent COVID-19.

Written as DNA, the CDR3 is TGTGCCAGCTCACCGTACCCCTCAACTAGCGGGACGTCCTACAATGAGCAGTTCTTC. It yields the protein CASSPYPSTSGTSYNEQFF. V usage is TRBV18 and J usage is TRBJ2-1; TRBD2 agrees at 10 bases. The CDR3 is made up of 19 amino acids. CDR1 and CDR2 from the germline V gene are KGHSH and LQKENI. J gave up 1 base and V 3 bases, and 12 bases lay outside the gene matches.

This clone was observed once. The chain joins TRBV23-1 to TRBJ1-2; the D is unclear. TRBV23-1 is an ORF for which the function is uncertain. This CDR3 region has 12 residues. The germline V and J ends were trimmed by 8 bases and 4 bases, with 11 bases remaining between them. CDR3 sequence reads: CASGPVGYGYTF. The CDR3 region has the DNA TGCGCCAGCGGTCCGGTCGGCTATGGCTACACCTTC.

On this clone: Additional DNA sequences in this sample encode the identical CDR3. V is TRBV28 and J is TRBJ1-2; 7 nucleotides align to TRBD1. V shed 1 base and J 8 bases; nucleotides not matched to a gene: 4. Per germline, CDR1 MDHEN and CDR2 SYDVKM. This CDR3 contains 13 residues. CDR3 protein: CASSLSGGYGYTF. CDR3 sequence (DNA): TGTGCCAGCAGTTTATCAGGGGGGTACGGCTACACCTTC.

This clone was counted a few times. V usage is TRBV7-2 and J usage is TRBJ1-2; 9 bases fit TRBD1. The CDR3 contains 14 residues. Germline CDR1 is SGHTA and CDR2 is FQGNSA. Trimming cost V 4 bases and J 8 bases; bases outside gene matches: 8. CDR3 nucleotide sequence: TGTGCCAGCAGCTCCCGGGACAGGGTCAGAGGCTACACCTTC. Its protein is CASSSRDRVRGYTF.

The CDR3 region has the DNA TGTGCCAGCAACGCGGCAGGGGGCCTTGGTGAAAAACTGTTTTTT. This translates into CASNAAGGLGEKLFF. The V gene is TRBV27, the J gene TRBJ1-4; 8 nucleotides line up with TRBD1. With 7 bases clipped from V and 7 bases from J, the junction kept 11 bases outside the gene matches. The germline V gene encodes CDR1 MNHEY and CDR2 SMNVEV (reference sequence). The CDR3 contains 15 residues.

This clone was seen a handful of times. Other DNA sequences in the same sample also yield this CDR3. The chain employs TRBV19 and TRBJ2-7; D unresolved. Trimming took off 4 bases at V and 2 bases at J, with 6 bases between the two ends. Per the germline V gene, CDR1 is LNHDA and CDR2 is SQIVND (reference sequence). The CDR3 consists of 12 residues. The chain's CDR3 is CASSNSPYEQYF. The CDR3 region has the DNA TGTGCCAGTAGTAACAGCCCCTACGAGCAGTACTTC.

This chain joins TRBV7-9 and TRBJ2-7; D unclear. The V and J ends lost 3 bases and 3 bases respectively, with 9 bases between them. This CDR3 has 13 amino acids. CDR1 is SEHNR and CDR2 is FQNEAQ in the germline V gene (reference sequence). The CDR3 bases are TGTGCCAGCAGCTTCGGTCTCCTCTACGAGCAGTACTTC. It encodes CASSFGLLYEQYF.

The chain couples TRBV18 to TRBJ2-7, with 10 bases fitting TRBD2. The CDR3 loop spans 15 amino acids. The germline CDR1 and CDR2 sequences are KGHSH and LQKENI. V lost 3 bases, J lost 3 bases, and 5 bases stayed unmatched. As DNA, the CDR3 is TGTGCCAGCTCACCTGGGGGGACTAGCGTCTACGAGCAGTACTTC. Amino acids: CASSPGGTSVYEQYF.

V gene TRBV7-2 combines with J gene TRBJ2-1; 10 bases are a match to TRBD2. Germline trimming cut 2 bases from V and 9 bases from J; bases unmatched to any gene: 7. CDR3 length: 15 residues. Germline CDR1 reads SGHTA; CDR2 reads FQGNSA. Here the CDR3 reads CASSLPLAGVGEQFF. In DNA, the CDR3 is TGTGCCAGCAGCTTACCTCTAGCGGGAGTCGGTGAGCAGTTCTTC.

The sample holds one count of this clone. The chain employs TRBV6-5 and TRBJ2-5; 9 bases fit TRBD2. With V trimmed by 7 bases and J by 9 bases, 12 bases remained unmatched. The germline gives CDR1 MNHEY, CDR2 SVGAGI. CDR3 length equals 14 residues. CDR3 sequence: CASTNLAGRESQYF. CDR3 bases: TGTGCCAGCACAAATCTAGCGGGGAGGGAATCCCAGTACTTC.

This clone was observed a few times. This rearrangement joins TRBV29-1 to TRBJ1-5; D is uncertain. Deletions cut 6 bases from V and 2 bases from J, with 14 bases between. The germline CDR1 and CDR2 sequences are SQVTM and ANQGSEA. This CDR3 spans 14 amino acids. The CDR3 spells CSVRMGVRNQPQHF. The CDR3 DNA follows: TGCAGCGTACGGATGGGCGTTCGCAATCAGCCCCAGCATTTT.

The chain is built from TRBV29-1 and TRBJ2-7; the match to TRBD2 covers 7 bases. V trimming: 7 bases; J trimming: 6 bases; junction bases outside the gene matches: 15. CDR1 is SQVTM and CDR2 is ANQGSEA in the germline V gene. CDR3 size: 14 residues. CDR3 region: CSAEPQGGVGEQYF. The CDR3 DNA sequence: TGCAGCGCCGAACCCCAGGGAGGGGTGGGCGAGCAGTACTTC.

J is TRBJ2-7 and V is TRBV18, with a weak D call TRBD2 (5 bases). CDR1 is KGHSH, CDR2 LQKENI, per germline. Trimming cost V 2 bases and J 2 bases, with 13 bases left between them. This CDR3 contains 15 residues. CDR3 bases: TGTGCCAGCTCACCAGGACTCCTCCCGACCTACGAGCAGTACTTC. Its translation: CASSPGLLPTYEQYF.

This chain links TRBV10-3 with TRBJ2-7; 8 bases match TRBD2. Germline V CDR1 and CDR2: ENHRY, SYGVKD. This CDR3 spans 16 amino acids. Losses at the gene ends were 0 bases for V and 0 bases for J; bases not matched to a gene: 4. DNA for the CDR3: TGTGCCATCAGTGAGTCTAGTAGCGGGGTCTCCTACGAGCAGTACTTC. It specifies CAISESSSGVSYEQYF.

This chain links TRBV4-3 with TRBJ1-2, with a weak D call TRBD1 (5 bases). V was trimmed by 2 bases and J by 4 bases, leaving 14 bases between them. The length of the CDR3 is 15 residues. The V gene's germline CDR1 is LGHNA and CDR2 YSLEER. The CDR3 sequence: CASSQYLGPLYGYTF. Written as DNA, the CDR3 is TGCGCCAGCAGCCAATACCTGGGGCCCCTCTATGGCTACACCTTC.

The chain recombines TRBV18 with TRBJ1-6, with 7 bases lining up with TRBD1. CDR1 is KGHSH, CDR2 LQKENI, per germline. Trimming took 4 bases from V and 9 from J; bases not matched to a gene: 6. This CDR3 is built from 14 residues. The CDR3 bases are TGTGCCAGCTCACAACAGGGGATGGGTTCACCCCTCCACTTT. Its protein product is CASSQQGMGSPLHF. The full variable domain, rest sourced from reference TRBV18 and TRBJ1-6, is NAGVMQNPRHLVRRRGQEARLRCSPMKGHSHVYWYRQLPEEGLKFMVYLQKENIIDESGMPKERFSAEFPKEGPSILRIQQVVRGDSAAYFCASSQQGMGSPLHFGNGTRLTVT.

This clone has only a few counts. In nucleotides, the CDR3 is TGTGCCACCAGTGACCCACGGACAGGGGAGGTGCGTGGCTACACCTTC. Translating it yields CATSDPRTGEVRGYTF. This chain joins TRBV24-1 and TRBJ1-2; TRBD1 agrees at 9 bases. This CDR3 has 16 amino acids. J was trimmed by 7 bases and V by 4 bases; bases with no gene match: 12. Germline V gene lookup returns CDR1 KGHDR and CDR2 SFDVKD.

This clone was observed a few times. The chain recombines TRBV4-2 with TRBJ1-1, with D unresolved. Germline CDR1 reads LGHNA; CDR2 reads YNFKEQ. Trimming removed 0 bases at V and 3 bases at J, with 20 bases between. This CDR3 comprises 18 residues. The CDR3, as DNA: TGTGCCAGCAGCCAAGATACTGTGTTGGAGAGGCGGGACACTGAAGCTTTCTTT. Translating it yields CASSQDTVLERRDTEAFF.

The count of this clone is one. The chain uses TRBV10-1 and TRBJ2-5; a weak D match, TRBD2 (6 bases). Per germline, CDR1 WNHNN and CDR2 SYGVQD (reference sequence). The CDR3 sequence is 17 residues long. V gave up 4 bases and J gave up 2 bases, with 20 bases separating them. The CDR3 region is CASSVRSGGDPQETQYF. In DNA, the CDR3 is TGCGCCAGCAGTGTAAGGAGCGGAGGGGACCCACAAGAGACCCAGTACTTC.

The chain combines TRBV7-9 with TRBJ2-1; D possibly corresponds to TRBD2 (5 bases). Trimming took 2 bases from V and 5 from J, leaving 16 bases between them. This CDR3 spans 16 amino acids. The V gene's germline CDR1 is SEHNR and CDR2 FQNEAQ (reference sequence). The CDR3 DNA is TGTGCCAGCAGCTTAATTAGAGGGAAGTCCAACAATGAGCAGTTCTTC. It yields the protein CASSLIRGKSNNEQFF.

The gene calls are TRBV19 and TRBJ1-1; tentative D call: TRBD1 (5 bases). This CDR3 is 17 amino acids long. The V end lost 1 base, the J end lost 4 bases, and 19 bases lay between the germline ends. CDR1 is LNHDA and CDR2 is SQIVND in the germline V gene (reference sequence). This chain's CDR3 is CASSIGGLGGLRTEAFF. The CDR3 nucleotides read TGTGCCAGTAGTATAGGAGGCTTGGGGGGTTTGCGCACTGAAGCTTTCTTT.

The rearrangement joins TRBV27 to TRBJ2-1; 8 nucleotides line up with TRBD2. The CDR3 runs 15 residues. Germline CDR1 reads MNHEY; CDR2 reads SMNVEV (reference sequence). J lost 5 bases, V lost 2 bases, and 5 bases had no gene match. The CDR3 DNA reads TGTGCCAGCAGTTTAACGGGAGGGTGGGACAATGAGCAGTTCTTC. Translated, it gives CASSLTGGWDNEQFF.